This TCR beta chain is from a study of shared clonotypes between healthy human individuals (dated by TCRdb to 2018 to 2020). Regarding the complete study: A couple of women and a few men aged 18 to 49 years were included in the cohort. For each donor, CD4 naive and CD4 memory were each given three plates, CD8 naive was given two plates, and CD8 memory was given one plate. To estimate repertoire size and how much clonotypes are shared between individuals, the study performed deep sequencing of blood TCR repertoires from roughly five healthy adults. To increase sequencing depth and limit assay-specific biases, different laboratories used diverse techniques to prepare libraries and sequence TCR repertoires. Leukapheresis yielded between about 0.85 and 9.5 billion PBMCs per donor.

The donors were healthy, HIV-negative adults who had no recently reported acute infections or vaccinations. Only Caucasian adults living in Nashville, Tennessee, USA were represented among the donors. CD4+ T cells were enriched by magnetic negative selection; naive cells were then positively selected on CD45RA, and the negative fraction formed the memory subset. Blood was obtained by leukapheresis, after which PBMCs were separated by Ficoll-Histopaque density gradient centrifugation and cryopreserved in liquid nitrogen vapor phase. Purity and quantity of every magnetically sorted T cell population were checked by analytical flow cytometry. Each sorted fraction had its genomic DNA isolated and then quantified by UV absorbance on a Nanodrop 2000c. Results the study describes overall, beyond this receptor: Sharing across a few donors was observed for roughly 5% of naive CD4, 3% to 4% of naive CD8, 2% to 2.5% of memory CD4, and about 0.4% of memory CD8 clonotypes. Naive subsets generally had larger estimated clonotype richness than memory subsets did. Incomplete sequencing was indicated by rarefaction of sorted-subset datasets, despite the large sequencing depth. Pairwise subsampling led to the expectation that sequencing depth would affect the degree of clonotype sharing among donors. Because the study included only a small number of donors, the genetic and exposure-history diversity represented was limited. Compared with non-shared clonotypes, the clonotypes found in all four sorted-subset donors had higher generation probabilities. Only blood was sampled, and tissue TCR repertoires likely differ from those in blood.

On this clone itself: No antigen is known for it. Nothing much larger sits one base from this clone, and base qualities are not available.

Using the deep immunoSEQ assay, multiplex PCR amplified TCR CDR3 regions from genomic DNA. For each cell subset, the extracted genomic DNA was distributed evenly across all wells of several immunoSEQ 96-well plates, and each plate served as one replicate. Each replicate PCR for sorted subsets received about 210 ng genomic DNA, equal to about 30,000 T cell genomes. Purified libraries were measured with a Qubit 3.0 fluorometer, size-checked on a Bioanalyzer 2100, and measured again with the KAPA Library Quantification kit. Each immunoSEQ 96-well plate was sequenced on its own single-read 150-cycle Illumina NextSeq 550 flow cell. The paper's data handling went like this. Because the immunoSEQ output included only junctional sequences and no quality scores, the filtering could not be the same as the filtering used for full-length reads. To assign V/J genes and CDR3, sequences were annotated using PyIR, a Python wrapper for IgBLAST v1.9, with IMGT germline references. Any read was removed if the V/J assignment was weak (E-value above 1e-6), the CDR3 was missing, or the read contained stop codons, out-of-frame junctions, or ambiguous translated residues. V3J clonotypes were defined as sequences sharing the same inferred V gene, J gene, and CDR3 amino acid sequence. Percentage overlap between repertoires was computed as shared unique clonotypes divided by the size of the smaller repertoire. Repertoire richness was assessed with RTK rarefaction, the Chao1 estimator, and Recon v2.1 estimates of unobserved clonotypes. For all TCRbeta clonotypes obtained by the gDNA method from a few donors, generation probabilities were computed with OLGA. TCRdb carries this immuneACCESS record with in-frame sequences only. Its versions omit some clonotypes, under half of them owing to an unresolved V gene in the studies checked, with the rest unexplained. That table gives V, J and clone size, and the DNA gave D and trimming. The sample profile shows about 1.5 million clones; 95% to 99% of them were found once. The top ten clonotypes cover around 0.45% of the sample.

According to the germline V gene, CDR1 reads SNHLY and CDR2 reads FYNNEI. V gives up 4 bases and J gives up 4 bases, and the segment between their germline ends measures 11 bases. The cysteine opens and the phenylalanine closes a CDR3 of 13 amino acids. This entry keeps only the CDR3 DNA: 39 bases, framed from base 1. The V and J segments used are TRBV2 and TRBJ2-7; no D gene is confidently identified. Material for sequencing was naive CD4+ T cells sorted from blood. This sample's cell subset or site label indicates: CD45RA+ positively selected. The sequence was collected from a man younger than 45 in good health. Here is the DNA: TGTGCCAGCAGTGGGTTGGGTTGGTACGAGCAGTACTTC. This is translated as CASSGLGWYEQYF.